This T cell receptor beta chain was retrieved from a study of immune heterogeneity within non-small cell lung tumors. In its sample, this clonotype is medium-sized. Bulk tumor genomic DNA constituted the template, at 600 to 750 ng per sample. Doctors removed several biopsies from each primary tumor during surgery, keeping them far apart. Curative operations were performed on patients who had untreated, newly diagnosed non-small cell lung cancer. CDR1 and CDR2 from the germline V gene are LGHDT and YNNKEL (reference sequence). The CDR3 loop spans 16 amino acids. The junction had 12 bases not matched to a gene; V was cut back by 1 base and J by 6 bases. TCR beta CDR3 was amplified by multiplex PCR, first round around 10 cycles, 32 V and 13 J primers. TCRdb reprocessed the multiplex PCR reads via MiXCR and lists one record per CDR3 protein. The table includes some 10,000 distinct CDR3 sequences, just under 30% detected once.

The origin of this receptor is a woman in her sixties or seventies with non-small cell lung cancer. Sample: lung tumor tissue. This chain connects TRBV3-1 to TRBJ2-7, with TRBD2 matching 7 bases. CDR3 bases: TGTGCCAGCAGCCAAGGGGGCGGCGGGAGTACTGCCGAGCAGTACTTC. Translation: CASSQGGGGSTAEQYF.